The T cell receptor beta chain described here comes from a study of cytomegalovirus exposure and HLA in healthy donors. The study, taken as a whole, reports: Immune exposure information comprised only CMV serostatus. The number of N-insertions in an Asian-associated ancestry cluster was reportedly below the roughly 660-donor mean in a later analysis. When analyzed later, a missense DCLRE1C variant was found to be linked to TCR beta V- and J-gene trimming.

The CDR3 totals 10 residues. The V end was cut by 3 bases, the J end by 7 bases, with 6 bases between. Germline V gives CDR1 DFQATT, CDR2 SNEGSKA (reference sequence). A note on this clone: Its antigen is currently unknown.

PCR was performed using 60 Vbeta and 13 Jbeta primers. The data were produced by immunoSEQ multiplex PCR, yet TCRdb's version contains in-frame clones alone and is incomplete. Here the sample spans some 140,000 clones, roughly 77% being singletons. Sequenced input: PBMCs. This sequence joins TRBV20-1 and TRBJ1-1; D unclear. This TCR derives from a female donor in good health and CMV-seronegative. In DNA form, the CDR3 reads TGCAGTGCTAGCCGAGTTGAAGCTTTCTTT. This encodes CSASRVEAFF.